This is a list of T cell receptor beta chains from one sample in a study of blood T cell repertoires in COVID-19. Sequencing used immunoSEQ multiplex PCR; TCRdb keeps in-frame clones, though not all of them. The sample has hundreds of thousands of clones; approximately 79% are singletons. The source material was PBMCs or T cells enriched from blood (not recorded which). The source is a man aged 25 to 45 with acute COVID-19. Both conserved end residues are trimmed from each CDR3. Some rows have no size entry. The others give once, few or many, or a class for an expanded clone.

v_call: TRBV4-3; clone_size: few; cdr3_aa: ASSQDSDARRFLDTGELF
v_call: TRBV5-6; clone_size: .; cdr3_aa: ASSPRGPTDTQY
v_call: TRBV30; clone_size: few; cdr3_aa: AWSVQGGQPQH
v_call: TRBV6-5; clone_size: .; cdr3_aa: ASNSDRVTNVLT
v_call: TRBV24-1; clone_size: .; cdr3_aa: ATSDFLTSGQETQY
v_call: TRBV7-9; clone_size: .; cdr3_aa: ASSPSGQGEKLF
v_call: TRBV27; clone_size: .; cdr3_aa: ASSTRQGPEAF
v_call: TRBV6-1; clone_size: .; cdr3_aa: ASSEASGTDTQY
v_call: TRBV6-5; clone_size: .; cdr3_aa: ASTPSANTGELF
v_call: TRBV6-5; clone_size: once; cdr3_aa: ASGQGGGYT
v_call: TRBV27; clone_size: .; cdr3_aa: ASSLLGTSGYNEQF
v_call: TRBV9; clone_size: .; cdr3_aa: ASSAGLAGGTGELF
v_call: TRBV7-8; clone_size: .; cdr3_aa: ASSRQGSNQPQH
v_call: TRBV11-3; clone_size: .; cdr3_aa: ASSSPGQGANEQF
v_call: TRBV19; clone_size: once; cdr3_aa: ASSIVGGWETQY
v_call: TRBV7-2; clone_size: .; cdr3_aa: ASSSYGTVYNSPLH
v_call: TRBV7-2; clone_size: .; cdr3_aa: ASSLVSSVSGANVLT
v_call: TRBV6-5; clone_size: .; cdr3_aa: ASRVTSGSSDTQY
v_call: TRBV5-5; clone_size: .; cdr3_aa: ASSGNIDRLYGYT
v_call: TRBV6-5; clone_size: .; cdr3_aa: ASKMERSSGNTIY
v_call: TRBV7-2; clone_size: .; cdr3_aa: ASSFFNRNQETQY
v_call: TRBV7-2; clone_size: .; cdr3_aa: ASSLMTGGEKLF